This record concerns one TCR beta chain sequence. Its matching antigen is unknown. Per the germline V gene, CDR1 is MDHEN and CDR2 is SYDVKM. Between the trimmed V and J ends, which lost 5 bases and 0 bases, there was a span of 11 bases. The CDR3 has 15 amino acids. From the reads, TCRdb called clonotypes with MiXCR, one entry per CDR3 protein. The repertoire has about 830,000 distinct CDR3 sequences, approximately 32% of them found once; the top ten carry roughly an eighth. This sample is drawn from a study of T cell repertoires in cytomegalovirus infection. Study-level background: The public TCR beta signatures pointed to both CMV infection and matching HLA type. Study-level points and caveats: Dominating the ex vivo response were TCR beta clonotypes that were CMV-specific and HLA-C-restricted.

This TCR derives from a human donor in good health (CMV status not recorded). Some clones in this sample may be carry-over from other donors' samples. The source was cultured CD8+ T cells from PBMCs, collected from culture after CMV antigen stimulation. This chain links TRBV28 with TRBJ1-5; D is unresolved. In nucleotides, the CDR3 is TGTGCCAGCAGTACTTGGTTAGATAGCAATCAGCCCCAGCATTTT. It specifies CASSTWLDSNQPQHF.